This TCR beta chain was observed in a study of blood T cell repertoires in COVID-19. On the study more broadly: Material from acute and convalescent COVID-19 was sourced from the United States, Italy and Spain. Sources were T cells, B-cell-depleted T cells, or PBMCs; the material itself was cDNA or gDNA.

Original analysis: Amplification of reference gene primers provided the estimated nucleated cell counts. Clones were sequenced by immunoSEQ multiplex PCR, and TCRdb holds only the in-frame ones, with some missing. That table furnishes V, J and clone size, whereas the DNA furnished D and trimming. The table lists more than 400,000 clones, 70% to 90% of them singletons, with 3% to 3.5% in the top ten. This TCR was recovered from a human donor in a cohort sampled during active COVID-19. Material for sequencing was peripheral blood.

CDR3 amino acids: CASLPGLAGGADTQYF. CDR3 in DNA: TGTGCCAGCTTACCGGGACTAGCGGGAGGGGCGGATACGCAGTATTTT. V and J are TRBV2 and TRBJ2-3; 16 bases match TRBD2. The CDR3 contains 16 residues. After removal of 8 bases from V and 6 bases from J, the junction contained 8 bases not matched to a gene. The germline CDR1 and CDR2 sequences are SNHLY and FYNNEI. The full variable domain, with the rest looked up from reference TRBV2 and TRBJ2-3, is EPEVTQTPSHQVTQMGQEVILRCVPISNHLYFYWYRQILGQKVEFLVSFYNNEISEKSEIFDDQFSVERPDGSNFTLKIRSTKLEDSAMYFCASLPGLAGGADTQYFGPGTRLTVL.